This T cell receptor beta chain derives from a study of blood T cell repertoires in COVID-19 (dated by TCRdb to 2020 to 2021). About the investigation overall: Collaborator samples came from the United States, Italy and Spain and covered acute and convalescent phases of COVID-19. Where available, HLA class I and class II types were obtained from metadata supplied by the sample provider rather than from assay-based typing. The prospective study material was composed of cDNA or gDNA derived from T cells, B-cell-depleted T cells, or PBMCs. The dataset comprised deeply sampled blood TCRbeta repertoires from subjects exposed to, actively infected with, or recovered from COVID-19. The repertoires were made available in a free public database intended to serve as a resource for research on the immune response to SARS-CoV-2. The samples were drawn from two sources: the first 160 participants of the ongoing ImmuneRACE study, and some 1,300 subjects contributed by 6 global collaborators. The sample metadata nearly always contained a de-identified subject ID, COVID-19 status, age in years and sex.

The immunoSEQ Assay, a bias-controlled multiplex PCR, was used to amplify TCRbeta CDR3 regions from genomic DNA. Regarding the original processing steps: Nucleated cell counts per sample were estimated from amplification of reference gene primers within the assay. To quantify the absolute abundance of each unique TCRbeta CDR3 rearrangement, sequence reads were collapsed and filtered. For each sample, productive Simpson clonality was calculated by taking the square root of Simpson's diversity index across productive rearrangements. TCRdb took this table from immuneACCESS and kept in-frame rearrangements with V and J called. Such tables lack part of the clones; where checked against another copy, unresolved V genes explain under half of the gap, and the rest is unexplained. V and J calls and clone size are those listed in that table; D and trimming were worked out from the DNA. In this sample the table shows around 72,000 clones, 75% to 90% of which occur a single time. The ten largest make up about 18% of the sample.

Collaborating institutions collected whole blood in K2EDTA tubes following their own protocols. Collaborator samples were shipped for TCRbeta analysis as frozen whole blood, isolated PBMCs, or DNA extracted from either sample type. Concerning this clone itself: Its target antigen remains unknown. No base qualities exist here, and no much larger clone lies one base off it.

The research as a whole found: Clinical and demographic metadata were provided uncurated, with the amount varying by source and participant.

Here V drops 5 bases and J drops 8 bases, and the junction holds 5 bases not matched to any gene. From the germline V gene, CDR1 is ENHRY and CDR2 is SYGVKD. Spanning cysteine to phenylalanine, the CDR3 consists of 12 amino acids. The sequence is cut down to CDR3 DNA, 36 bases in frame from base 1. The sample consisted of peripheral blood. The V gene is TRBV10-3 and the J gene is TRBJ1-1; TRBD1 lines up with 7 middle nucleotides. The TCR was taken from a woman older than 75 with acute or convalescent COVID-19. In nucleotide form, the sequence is TGTGCCATCAGTAGGGGACAGTACGAAGCTTTCTTT. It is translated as CAISRGQYEAFF.